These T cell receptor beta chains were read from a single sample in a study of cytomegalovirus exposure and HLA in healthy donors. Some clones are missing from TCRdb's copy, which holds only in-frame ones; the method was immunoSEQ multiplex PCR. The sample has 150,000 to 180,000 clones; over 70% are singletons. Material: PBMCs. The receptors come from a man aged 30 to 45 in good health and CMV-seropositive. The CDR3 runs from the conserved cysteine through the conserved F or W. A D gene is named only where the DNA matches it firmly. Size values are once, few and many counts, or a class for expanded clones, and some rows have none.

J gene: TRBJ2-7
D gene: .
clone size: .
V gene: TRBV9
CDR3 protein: CASSVAVGYSYEQYF
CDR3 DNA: TGTGCCAGCAGCGTAGCGGTCGGTTACTCCTACGAGCAGTACTTC

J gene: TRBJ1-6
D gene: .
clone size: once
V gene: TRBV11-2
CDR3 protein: CASSLGDSWAIISPLHF
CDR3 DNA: TGTGCCAGCAGCTTAGGTGATTCGTGGGCCATCATTTCACCCCTCCACTTT

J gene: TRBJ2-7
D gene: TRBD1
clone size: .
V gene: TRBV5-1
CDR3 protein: CASSVGQYTYEQYF
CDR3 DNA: TGCGCCAGCAGCGTGGGACAGTATACCTACGAGCAGTACTTC

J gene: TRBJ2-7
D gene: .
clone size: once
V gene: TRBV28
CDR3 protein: CASSLSGSRRYEQYF
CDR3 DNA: TGTGCCAGCAGTTTGTCCGGGAGCAGGCGCTACGAGCAGTACTTC

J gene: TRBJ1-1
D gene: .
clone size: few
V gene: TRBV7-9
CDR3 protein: CASSATENTEAFF
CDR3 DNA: TGTGCCAGCAGCGCGACAGAGAACACTGAAGCTTTCTTT

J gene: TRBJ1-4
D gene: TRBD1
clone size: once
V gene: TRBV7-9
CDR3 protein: CASSSPDRAAEKLFF
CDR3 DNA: TGTGCCAGCAGCTCCCCGGACAGGGCCGCAGAAAAACTGTTTTTT

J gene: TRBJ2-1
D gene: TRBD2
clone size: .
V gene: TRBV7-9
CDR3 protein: CASSSQRGTSGINEQFF
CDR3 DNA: TGTGCCAGCAGCTCACAGCGAGGGACTAGCGGGATCAATGAGCAGTTCTTC

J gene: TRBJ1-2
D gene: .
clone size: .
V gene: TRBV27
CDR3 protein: CASSKYTGKGTDGYTF
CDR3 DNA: TGTGCCAGCAGTAAATACACAGGGAAGGGGACCGATGGCTACACCTTC

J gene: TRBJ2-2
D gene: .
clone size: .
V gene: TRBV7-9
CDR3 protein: CASSRHLTNTGELFF
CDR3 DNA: TGTGCCAGCAGCCGCCACCTAACCAACACCGGGGAGCTGTTTTTT

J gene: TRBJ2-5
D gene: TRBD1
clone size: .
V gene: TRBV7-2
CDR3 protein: CASSPGDRGKETQYF
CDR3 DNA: TGTGCCAGCAGCCCAGGGGACAGGGGGAAAGAGACCCAGTACTTC

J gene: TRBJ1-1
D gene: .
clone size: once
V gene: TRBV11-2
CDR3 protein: CASSFLNTEAFF
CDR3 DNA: TGTGCCAGCAGCTTCTTGAACACTGAAGCTTTCTTT

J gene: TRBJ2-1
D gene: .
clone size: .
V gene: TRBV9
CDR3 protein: CASSVGAAESNEQFF
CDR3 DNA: TGTGCCAGCAGCGTAGGTGCGGCCGAGAGTAATGAGCAGTTCTTC

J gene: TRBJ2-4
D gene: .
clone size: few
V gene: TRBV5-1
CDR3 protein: CASSLAQENIQYF
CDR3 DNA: TGCGCCAGCAGCTTGGCCCAGGAAAACATTCAGTACTTC

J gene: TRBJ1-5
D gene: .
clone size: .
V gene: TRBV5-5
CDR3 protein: CASSLAQGRGQPQHF
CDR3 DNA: TGTGCCAGCAGCTTGGCACAGGGCAGGGGACAGCCCCAGCATTTT

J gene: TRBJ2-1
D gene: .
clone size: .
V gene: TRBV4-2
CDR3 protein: CASSQNRQSYNEQFF
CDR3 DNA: TGTGCCAGCAGCCAAAACCGACAGAGTTACAATGAGCAGTTCTTC

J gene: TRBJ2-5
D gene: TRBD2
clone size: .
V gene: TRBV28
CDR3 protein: CASSPAIAGGETQYF
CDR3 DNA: TGTGCCAGCAGTCCAGCGATAGCGGGAGGAGAGACCCAGTACTTC

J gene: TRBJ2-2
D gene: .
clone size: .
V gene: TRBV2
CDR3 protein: CASRQAVNTGELFF
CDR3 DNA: TGTGCCAGCCGACAGGCCGTGAACACCGGGGAGCTGTTTTTT

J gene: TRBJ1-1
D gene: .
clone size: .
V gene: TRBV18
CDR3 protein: CASSPGGRGTEAFF
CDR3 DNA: TGTGCCAGCTCACCGGGAGGGCGTGGGACTGAAGCTTTCTTT

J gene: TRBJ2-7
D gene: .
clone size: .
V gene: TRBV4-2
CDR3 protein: CASSQGVRAGYEQYF
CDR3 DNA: TGTGCCAGCAGCCAAGGGGTCCGGGCGGGCTACGAGCAGTACTTC

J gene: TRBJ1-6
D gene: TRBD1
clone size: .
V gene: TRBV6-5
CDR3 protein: CASTSTGKGSPLHF
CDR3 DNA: TGTGCCAGCACCTCGACAGGGAAGGGTTCACCCCTCCACTTT

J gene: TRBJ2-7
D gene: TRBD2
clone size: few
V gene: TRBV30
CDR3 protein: CAWYASGSYEQYF
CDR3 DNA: TGTGCCTGGTATGCTAGCGGGAGCTACGAGCAGTACTTC

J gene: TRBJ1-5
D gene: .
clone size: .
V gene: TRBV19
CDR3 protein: CATDPDRFSNQPQHF
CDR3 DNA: TGTGCCACCGATCCCGACAGGTTTAGCAATCAGCCCCAGCATTTT

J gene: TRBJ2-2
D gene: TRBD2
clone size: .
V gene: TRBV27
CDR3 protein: CASATTQAAGEGGELFF
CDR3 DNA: TGTGCCAGCGCCACCACCCAAGCGGCGGGAGAAGGCGGGGAGCTGTTTTTT

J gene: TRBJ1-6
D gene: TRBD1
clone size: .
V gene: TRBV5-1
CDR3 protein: CASGLGTGMNSPLHF
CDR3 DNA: TGCGCCAGCGGCTTGGGGACAGGGATGAATTCACCCCTCCACTTT

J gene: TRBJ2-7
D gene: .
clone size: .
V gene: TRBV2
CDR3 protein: CASSEAGRGEQYF
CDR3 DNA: TGTGCCAGCAGTGAAGCGGGTCGGGGAGAGCAGTACTTC

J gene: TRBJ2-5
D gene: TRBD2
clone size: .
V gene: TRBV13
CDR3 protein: CASSQREGETQYF
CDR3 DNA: TGTGCCAGCAGCCAGCGGGAGGGAGAGACCCAGTACTTC

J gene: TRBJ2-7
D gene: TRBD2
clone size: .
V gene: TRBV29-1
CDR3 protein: CSVESTTSGRLTTYEQYF
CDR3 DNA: TGCAGCGTTGAATCGACGACTAGCGGGAGGCTAACCACCTACGAGCAGTACTTC

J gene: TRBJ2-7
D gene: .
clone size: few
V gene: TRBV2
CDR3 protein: CASSEDTDYEQYF
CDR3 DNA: TGTGCCAGCAGTGAAGACACCGACTACGAGCAGTACTTC

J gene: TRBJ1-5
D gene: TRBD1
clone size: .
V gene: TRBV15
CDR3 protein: CATSRGQNYQPQHF
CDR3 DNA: TGTGCCACCAGCAGGGGACAGAACTATCAGCCCCAGCATTTT

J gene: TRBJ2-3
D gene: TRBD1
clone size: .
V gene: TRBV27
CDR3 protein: CASSTFQTGTATDTQYF
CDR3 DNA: TGTGCCAGCAGCACCTTTCAAACCGGGACAGCCACCGATACGCAGTATTTT

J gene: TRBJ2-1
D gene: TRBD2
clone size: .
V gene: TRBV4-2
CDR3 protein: CASSQAGGQTGNEQFF
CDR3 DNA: TGTGCCAGCAGCCAAGCGGGGGGGCAGACGGGGAATGAGCAGTTCTTC

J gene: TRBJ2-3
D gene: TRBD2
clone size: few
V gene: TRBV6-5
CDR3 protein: CASPGLAGPDTQYF
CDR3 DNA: TGTGCCAGCCCGGGACTAGCGGGACCCGATACGCAGTATTTT

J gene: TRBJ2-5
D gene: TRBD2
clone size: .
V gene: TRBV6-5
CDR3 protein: CASSRLGTSGETQYF
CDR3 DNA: TGTGCCAGCAGTCGCTTGGGGACTAGCGGAGAGACCCAGTACTTC

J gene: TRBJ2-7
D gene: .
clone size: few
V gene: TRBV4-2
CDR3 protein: CASSQAPSTHYEQYF
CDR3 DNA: TGTGCCAGCAGCCAAGCCCCTAGCACCCACTACGAGCAGTACTTC

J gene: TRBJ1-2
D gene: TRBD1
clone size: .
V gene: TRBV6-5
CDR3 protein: CASSYGTGGGYGYTF
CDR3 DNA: TGTGCCAGCAGTTACGGGACAGGGGGCGGGTATGGCTACACCTTC

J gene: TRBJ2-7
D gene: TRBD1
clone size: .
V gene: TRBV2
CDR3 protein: CASSQRDSLGFEQYF
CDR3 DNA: TGTGCCAGCAGCCAGAGGGACAGCCTGGGGTTCGAGCAGTACTTC

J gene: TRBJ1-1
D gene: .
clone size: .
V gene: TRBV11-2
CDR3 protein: CASSLGLGARKAFF
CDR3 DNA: TGTGCCAGCAGCTTAGGTTTGGGAGCCAGAAAAGCTTTCTTT

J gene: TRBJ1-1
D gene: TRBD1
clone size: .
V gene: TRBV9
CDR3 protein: CASSVHGGTGEAFF
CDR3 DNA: TGTGCCAGCAGCGTACACGGCGGGACAGGGGAAGCTTTCTTT

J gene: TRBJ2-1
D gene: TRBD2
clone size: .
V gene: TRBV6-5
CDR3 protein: CASSYLAGGNNEQFF
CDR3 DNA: TGTGCCAGCAGTTACTTGGCGGGAGGAAACAATGAGCAGTTCTTC

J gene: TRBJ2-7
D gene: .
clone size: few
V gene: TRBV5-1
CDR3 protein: CASSLVRVDYEQYF
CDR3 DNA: TGCGCCAGCAGCTTGGTCAGGGTGGACTACGAGCAGTACTTC

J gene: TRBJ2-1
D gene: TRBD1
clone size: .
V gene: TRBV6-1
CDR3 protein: CASRQGARRDEQFF
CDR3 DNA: TGTGCCAGCAGGCAGGGGGCCAGGAGGGATGAGCAGTTCTTC

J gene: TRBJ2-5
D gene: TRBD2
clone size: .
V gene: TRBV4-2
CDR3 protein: CASSRNSGSQETQYF
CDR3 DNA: TGTGCCAGCAGCCGAAATAGCGGGTCGCAAGAGACCCAGTACTTC

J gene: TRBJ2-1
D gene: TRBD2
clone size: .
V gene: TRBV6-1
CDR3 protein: CASRKREGLYNEQFF
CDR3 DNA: TGTGCCAGCAGGAAGCGGGAGGGCCTCTACAATGAGCAGTTCTTC

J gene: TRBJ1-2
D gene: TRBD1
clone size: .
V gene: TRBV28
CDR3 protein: CASSSTGVGYTF
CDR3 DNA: TGTGCCAGCAGTTCGACAGGGGTTGGCTACACCTTC

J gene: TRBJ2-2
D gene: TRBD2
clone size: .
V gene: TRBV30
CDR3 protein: CAWRGSGRTNTGELFF
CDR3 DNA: TGTGCCTGGAGGGGTAGCGGGAGGACTAACACCGGGGAGCTGTTTTTT

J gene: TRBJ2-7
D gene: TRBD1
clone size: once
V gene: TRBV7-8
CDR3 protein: CASSLAGQGSYEQYF
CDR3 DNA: TGTGCCAGCAGCTTAGCCGGACAGGGCTCCTACGAGCAGTACTTC

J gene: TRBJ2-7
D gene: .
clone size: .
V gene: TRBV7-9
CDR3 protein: CSSSLGGTDQYF
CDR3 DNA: TGTTCCAGCAGCTTAGGGGGGACAGATCAGTACTTC

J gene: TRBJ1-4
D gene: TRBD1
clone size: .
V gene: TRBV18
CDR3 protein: CASSPGQAPLSRLFF
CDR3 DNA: TGTGCCAGCTCACCCGGACAGGCTCCTTTGAGTAGACTGTTTTTT

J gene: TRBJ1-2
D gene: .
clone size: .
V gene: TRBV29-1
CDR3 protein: CSVVQGDYGYTF
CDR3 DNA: TGCAGCGTTGTACAGGGTGACTATGGCTACACCTTC

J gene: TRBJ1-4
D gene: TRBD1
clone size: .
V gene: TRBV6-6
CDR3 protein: CASRTIQGASNEKLFF
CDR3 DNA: TGTGCCAGCAGAACAATCCAGGGGGCCTCTAATGAAAAACTGTTTTTT

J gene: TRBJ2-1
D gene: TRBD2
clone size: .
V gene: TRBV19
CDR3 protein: CASSPGLAGRWNEQFF
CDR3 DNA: TGTGCCAGTAGTCCTGGACTAGCGGGCAGGTGGAATGAGCAGTTCTTC